This record covers a single T cell receptor beta chain. This specimen belongs to a study of blood T cell repertoires in COVID-19. Study information: PBMCs, B-cell-depleted T cells, or T cells provided the cDNA or gDNA that made up the material.

The germline CDR1 and CDR2 sequences are MDHEN and SYDVKM. Trimming removed 8 bases at V and 5 bases at J, with 15 bases between. This CDR3 is built from 13 residues. Source study methods: Counts of nucleated cells, estimated from reference gene primer amplification, were obtained. The data were produced by immunoSEQ multiplex PCR, yet TCRdb's version contains in-frame clones alone and is incomplete. Clone size and V and J calls were adopted from that table, with D and trimming inferred from the DNA. In the table there are a few hundred thousand clones, 83% of which are singletons. The source is a woman in her 50s with acute or convalescent COVID-19. The V gene is TRBV28, the J gene TRBJ1-1; D remains ambiguous. What was sequenced was peripheral blood. This CDR3 reads CASQPGMRTEAFF. CDR3 sequence (DNA): TGTGCCAGCCAGCCGGGTATGAGAACTGAAGCTTTCTTT.